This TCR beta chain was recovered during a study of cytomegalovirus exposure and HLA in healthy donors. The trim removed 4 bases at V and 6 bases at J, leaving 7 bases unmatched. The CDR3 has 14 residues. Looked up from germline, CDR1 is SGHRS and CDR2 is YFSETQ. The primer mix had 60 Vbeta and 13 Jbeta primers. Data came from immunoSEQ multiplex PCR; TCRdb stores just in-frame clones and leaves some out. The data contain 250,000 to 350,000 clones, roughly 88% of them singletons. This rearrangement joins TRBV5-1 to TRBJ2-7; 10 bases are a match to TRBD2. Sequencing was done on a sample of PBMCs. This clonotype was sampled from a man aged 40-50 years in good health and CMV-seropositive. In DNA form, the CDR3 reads TGCGCCAGCAGCGGAATAGCGGGAGGAGGCGAGCAGTACTTC. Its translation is CASSGIAGGGEQYF. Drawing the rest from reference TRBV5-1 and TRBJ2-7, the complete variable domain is KAGVTQTPRYLIKTRGQQVTLSCSPISGHRSVSWYQQTPGQGLQFLFEYFSETQRNKGNFPGRFSGRQFSNSRSEMNVSTLELGDSALYLCASSGIAGGGEQYFGPGTRLTVT.